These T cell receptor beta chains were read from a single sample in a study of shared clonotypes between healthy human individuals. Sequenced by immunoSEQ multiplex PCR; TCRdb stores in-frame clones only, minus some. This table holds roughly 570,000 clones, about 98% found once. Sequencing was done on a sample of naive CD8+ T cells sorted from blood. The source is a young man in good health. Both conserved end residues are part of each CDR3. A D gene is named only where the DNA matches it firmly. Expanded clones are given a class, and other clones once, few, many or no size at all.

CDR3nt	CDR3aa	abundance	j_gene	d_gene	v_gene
TGTGCCACTAACAGGGGCAATCAGCCCCAGCATTTT	CATNRGNQPQHF	.	TRBJ1-5	.	TRBV28
TGTGCCAGCAGCTTAGGAAGTACAACTGAAGCTTTCTTT	CASSLGSTTEAFF	.	TRBJ1-1	.	TRBV7-9
TGTGCCAGCAGCTTCCCACCGTTCTTC	CASSFPPFF	.	TRBJ2-1	.	TRBV9
TGTGCCAGCATAGTTGTAGGCCGAGAAGCTTTCTTT	CASIVVGREAFF	.	TRBJ1-1	.	TRBV6-5
TGTGCCAGCAGCCCCGTCATCAGGGGGCTGACCTACGAGCAGTACTTC	CASSPVIRGLTYEQYF	.	TRBJ2-7	TRBD1	TRBV14
TGTGCCAGCAGCGCCCGCGGACAGGGGAAAAACTATGGCTACACCTTC	CASSARGQGKNYGYTF	.	TRBJ1-2	TRBD1	TRBV9
TGTGCCAGCAGCTTAGGACAGCAGAACACTGAAGCTTTCTTT	CASSLGQQNTEAFF	once	TRBJ1-1	.	TRBV7-6
TGTGCCAGCAGCCCCGGACTAGCGGGGCGAGATACGCAGTATTTT	CASSPGLAGRDTQYF	.	TRBJ2-3	TRBD2	TRBV2
TGTGCCACCAGCAGAGCAACGACGGGAGGAAGGTACGAGCAGTACTTC	CATSRATTGGRYEQYF	.	TRBJ2-7	TRBD2	TRBV15
TGTGCCAGCAGCTTAGAGGGACTAGCGGGGTACAATGAGCAGTTCTTC	CASSLEGLAGYNEQFF	.	TRBJ2-1	TRBD2	TRBV7-8
TGCGCCAGCAGCCAAGATAAGAGTTCGGACAGGGACTACGAAGCTTTCTTT	CASSQDKSSDRDYEAFF	.	TRBJ1-1	TRBD1	TRBV4-3
TGTGCCAGCACCCGGGACAGGGGGTTCGATGAGCAGTTCTTC	CASTRDRGFDEQFF	once	TRBJ2-1	TRBD1	TRBV11-2
TGTGCCATCAGTGAGTCGTGGCGCGAAAAACTGTTTTTT	CAISESWREKLFF	.	TRBJ1-4	.	TRBV10-3
TGTGCTAGCAGCCCCGGGACAGCCCTTAGGGAGACCCAGTACTTC	CASSPGTALRETQYF	.	TRBJ2-5	TRBD1	TRBV7-7
TGTGCCAGCAGCCCTCTAGCGGGAGGGATCAATGAGCAGTTCTTC	CASSPLAGGINEQFF	.	TRBJ2-1	TRBD2	TRBV4-2
TGCAGCGTTGAAATGAACAGGGTAGATGGCTATGGCTACACCTTC	CSVEMNRVDGYGYTF	.	TRBJ1-2	.	TRBV29-1
TGTGCCAGCAGCTCCTCAGGTCGACTTCAACAGTACTTC	CASSSSGRLQQYF	.	TRBJ2-4	.	TRBV11-2
TGTGCCAGCAGCGTAGGCATAATGAACACTGAAGCTTTCTTT	CASSVGIMNTEAFF	.	TRBJ1-1	.	TRBV9
TGTGCCAGCAGTCCGCGGACAGGGGGGAATGAGCAGTACTTC	CASSPRTGGNEQYF	.	TRBJ2-7	TRBD1	TRBV6-5
TGTGCCAGCACCACCTTAGCGGGAAAGAACACCGGGGAGCTGTTTTTT	CASTTLAGKNTGELFF	.	TRBJ2-2	TRBD2	TRBV6-6
TGTGCCACAGCGGGACCGCAGGGCTACACCTTC	CATAGPQGYTF	.	TRBJ1-2	.	TRBV25-1
TGTGCCAGCAGTTACGATCTTAGCCCCAATGAGCAGTTCTTC	CASSYDLSPNEQFF	.	TRBJ2-1	.	TRBV6-6
TGCGCCAGCAGCCTCGCATCGGGGAATGAGCAGTTCTTC	CASSLASGNEQFF	.	TRBJ2-1	.	TRBV4-1
TGTGCCAGCAGTGAGGGCAGTACCAATCAGCCCCAGCATTTT	CASSEGSTNQPQHF	.	TRBJ1-5	.	TRBV6-1
TGCGCCAGCAGCTTGGCCGTGGCTAGCGGTCAAGAGACCCAGTACTTC	CASSLAVASGQETQYF	.	TRBJ2-5	TRBD2	TRBV5-1
TGTGCCAGCAGCGCTAATTCCTATCAGCTTGAAGCTTTCTTT	CASSANSYQLEAFF	once	TRBJ1-1	.	TRBV9
TGTGCCAGCAGCAACCGGGACTACGAATACGAGCAGTACTTC	CASSNRDYEYEQYF	.	TRBJ2-7	TRBD2	TRBV11-3
TGTGCCAGCAGCTTAGAACTACAGGGCAATGAGCAGTTCTTC	CASSLELQGNEQFF	.	TRBJ2-1	.	TRBV7-6
TGCAGCGTTGAAGATCTAGGAGAGGGCCGTGGCTATGGCTACACCTTC	CSVEDLGEGRGYGYTF	.	TRBJ1-2	.	TRBV29-1
TGTGCCAGCAGTTTTACTCGGGTCTATGGCTACACCTTC	CASSFTRVYGYTF	.	TRBJ1-2	.	TRBV28
TGTGCCTGGAGTAAGGCTCCCGAGCAGTACTTC	CAWSKAPEQYF	.	TRBJ2-7	.	TRBV30
TGTGCCAGCCGAGCCTATAACGGAAATGAGCAGTTCTTC	CASRAYNGNEQFF	.	TRBJ2-1	.	TRBV25-1
TGTGCCAGCAGCTCGACAGGGGGAGCGAACACCGGGGAGCTGTTTTTT	CASSSTGGANTGELFF	once	TRBJ2-2	TRBD1	TRBV7-9
TGTGCCAGCAGTTCCGGGACGGTCTCCTACGAGCAGTACTTC	CASSSGTVSYEQYF	.	TRBJ2-7	.	TRBV27
TGTGCCAGTAGCGAAAGACTAGTCCCCGAGCAGTACTTC	CASSERLVPEQYF	.	TRBJ2-7	.	TRBV19
TGTGCCAGCAGCTTGGCGCTACAGGGTTTAGGCGATGAGCAGTTCTTC	CASSLALQGLGDEQFF	.	TRBJ2-1	.	TRBV5-5
TGCGCCAGCAGCCCCCGGGACGGAGGAACAGATACGCAGTATTTT	CASSPRDGGTDTQYF	.	TRBJ2-3	.	TRBV4-3
TGCGCCAGCAGTGAGTCGACTCAGGGGGGTAGAGAGACCCAGTACTTC	CASSESTQGGRETQYF	.	TRBJ2-5	.	TRBV10-1
TGCAGCGTTGTTGAGGGGCTTACGGAGACCCAGTACTTC	CSVVEGLTETQYF	.	TRBJ2-5	.	TRBV29-1
TGCAGCGTTGAAACAGGACTAGCGGGAGACGAGCAGTTCTTC	CSVETGLAGDEQFF	.	TRBJ2-1	TRBD2	TRBV29-1
TGTGCCAGCAGCGTAGCTACTTCTAGCAAAGGCACCGGGGAGCTGTTTTTT	CASSVATSSKGTGELFF	once	TRBJ2-2	.	TRBV9
TGTGCCAGCAGCGACAGGGTTCAAGGCTACACCTTC	CASSDRVQGYTF	.	TRBJ1-2	.	TRBV9
TGTGCCAGCAGCTCCCATGTAGGCACAGATACGCAGTATTTT	CASSSHVGTDTQYF	.	TRBJ2-3	.	TRBV11-2
TGCGCCAGCAGCTCCACCGGGACTCTGACCTACGAGCAGTACTTC	CASSSTGTLTYEQYF	.	TRBJ2-7	.	TRBV5-1